The next 5 T cell receptor beta chains were all read from a single sample in a study of cytomegalovirus exposure and HLA in healthy donors. Repertoires were generated with immunoSEQ multiplex PCR, while TCRdb's copy carries only in-frame clones and drops some. The table includes around 130,000 clones, under 90% detected once. Sequenced input: PBMCs. The receptors come from a man aged 30 to 45 in good health and CMV-seronegative.

The V call is TRBV5-1, the J call TRBJ2-1; 7 nucleotides line up with TRBD2. V lost 0 bases to trimming and J lost 0 bases; unmatched junction nucleotides: 6. The germline V gene has CDR1 SGHRS and CDR2 YFSETQ. The CDR3 extends over 17 amino acids. CDR3 sequence: CASSLAPGLDSYNEQFF. For the CDR3, the DNA is TGCGCCAGCAGCTTGGCCCCCGGACTAGACTCCTACAATGAGCAGTTCTTC.

The sample holds a few counts of this clone. The chain joins TRBV6-6 to TRBJ2-7; D may be TRBD1 (6 bases). The CDR3 runs to 14 residues. Trimming cost V 2 bases and J 1 base, with 9 bases left between them. Germline V gene lookup returns CDR1 MNHNY and CDR2 SVGAGI (reference sequence). The DNA of the CDR3 is TGTGCCAGCAGTTACCCGGACAGATCCTACGAGCAGTACTTC. Its protein product is CASSYPDRSYEQYF.

The V call is TRBV6-5, the J call TRBJ2-1; D gene ambiguous. This CDR3 comprises 13 residues. Germline V gene lookup returns CDR1 MNHEY and CDR2 SVGAGI. The V gene lost 5 bases and the J gene lost 6 bases, with 11 bases spanning the gap. The CDR3 loop reads CASSEGETNEQFF. DNA for the CDR3: TGTGCCAGCAGTGAAGGAGAAACCAATGAGCAGTTCTTC.

The gene calls are TRBV27 and TRBJ2-5; D gene ambiguous. The V end lost 2 bases, the J end lost 5 bases, and 9 bases lay between the germline ends. The CDR3 contains 13 residues. Germline lookup yields CDR1 MNHEY and CDR2 SMNVEV (reference sequence). This CDR3 reads CASSLAVAETQYF. The CDR3 bases are TGTGCCAGCAGTTTAGCGGTCGCGGAGACCCAGTACTTC.

V and J are TRBV7-2 and TRBJ1-3; 7 bases fit TRBD1. CDR1 and CDR2 from the germline V gene are SGHTA and FQGNSA. The junction had 5 bases not matched to a gene; V was cut back by 3 bases and J by 0 bases. The CDR3 sequence is 16 residues long. CDR3 nucleotide sequence: TGTGCCAGCAGCTTGAGGGGGCCCCGCTCTGGAAACACCATATATTTT. As protein: CASSLRGPRSGNTIYF.